A selection of T cell receptor beta chains follows, all from one sample in a study of Ad26.COV2.S vaccination and SARS-CoV-2 variants. Clones were sequenced by immunoSEQ multiplex PCR, and TCRdb holds only the in-frame ones, with some missing. This repertoire shows roughly 460,000 clones, roughly nine tenths found once; its top ten account for under 2%. This specimen was peripheral blood, taken in a trial of Ad26.COV2.S vaccine versus placebo. All receptors come from a person between 18 and 59 years old who received the Ad26.COV2.S COVID-19 vaccine or a placebo. Each CDR3 is given with its conserved first and last residue. The order of the fields is J gene, V gene, CDR3 length, D gene, clone size, CDR3 DNA, CDR3 protein. A D gene is named only where the DNA matches it firmly. Some rows have no size entry. The others give once, few or many, or a class for an expanded clone.

J: TRBJ2-7; V: TRBV7-2; length: 16; D: .; size: .; DNA: TGTGCCAGCAGCATCGGGACGACACTCCCACCGTACGAGCAGTACTTC; CDR3: CASSIGTTLPPYEQYF
J: TRBJ2-7; V: TRBV6-5; length: 15; D: TRBD1; size: .; DNA: TGTGCCAGCAGTACCCGGGCAGGGGGTCTTTACGAGCAGTACTTC; CDR3: CASSTRAGGLYEQYF
J: TRBJ1-5; V: TRBV6-5; length: 13; D: .; size: once; DNA: TGTGCCAGCGGTTCAGGGTTCAATCAGCCCCAGCATTTT; CDR3: CASGSGFNQPQHF
J: TRBJ1-1; V: TRBV2; length: 13; D: .; size: .; DNA: TGTGCCAGCAGTGATTGGGCGAACACTGAAGCTTTCTTT; CDR3: CASSDWANTEAFF
J: TRBJ2-7; V: TRBV5-1; length: 14; D: .; size: .; DNA: TGCGCCAGCAGAGTTTGGGACGGACCCTACGAGCAGTACTTC; CDR3: CASRVWDGPYEQYF
J: TRBJ2-3; V: TRBV3-1/TRBV3-2; length: 16; D: TRBD2; size: .; DNA: TGTGCCAGCAGCCTGGGTCTACTAGCGGGAGGAAGTACGCAGTATTTT; CDR3: CASSLGLLAGGSTQYF
J: TRBJ2-7; V: TRBV28; length: 13; D: .; size: .; DNA: TGTGCCAGCACCTCTCAGGGGGGGTACGAGCAGTACTTC; CDR3: CASTSQGGYEQYF
J: TRBJ2-1; V: TRBV7-2; length: 14; D: .; size: .; DNA: TGTGCCAGCAGCTTAGGCCCACAGGGAAATGAGCAGTTCTTC; CDR3: CASSLGPQGNEQFF
J: TRBJ1-2; V: TRBV4-3; length: 15; D: .; size: once; DNA: TGCGCCAGCAGCCAAGATCTGCGGGAAAACTATGGCTACACCTTC; CDR3: CASSQDLRENYGYTF
J: TRBJ1-5; V: TRBV5-5; length: 19; D: TRBD1; size: .; DNA: TGTGCCAGCAGCAGGGGATCAGGACAGGGGGGTTATAGCAATCAGCCCCAGCATTTT; CDR3: CASSRGSGQGGYSNQPQHF
J: TRBJ1-2; V: TRBV5-1; length: 15; D: TRBD1; size: .; DNA: TGCGCCAGCAGCTTGGGGGGACAGGGTAACTATGGCTACACCTTC; CDR3: CASSLGGQGNYGYTF
J: TRBJ1-2; V: TRBV2; length: 14; D: .; size: .; DNA: TGTGCCAGCACCATATTAGGAAACAACTATGGCTACACCTTC; CDR3: CASTILGNNYGYTF
J: TRBJ2-3; V: TRBV7-2; length: 15; D: .; size: .; DNA: TGTGCCAGCAGCTTTGGTTGGGGGTACACAGATACGCAGTATTTT; CDR3: CASSFGWGYTDTQYF
J: TRBJ2-7; V: TRBV5-4; length: 13; D: .; size: .; DNA: TGTGCCAGCAGCTTGGGGAATACCTACGAGCAGTACTTC; CDR3: CASSLGNTYEQYF
J: TRBJ2-7; V: TRBV4-1; length: 15; D: .; size: .; DNA: TGCGCCAGCAGCCGATCGACAGGCCTTTCCTACGAGCAGTACTTC; CDR3: CASSRSTGLSYEQYF
J: TRBJ1-1; V: TRBV7-9; length: 13; D: TRBD1; size: .; DNA: TGTGCCAGCAGCCCTCGACAGGGGGCACGGGCTTTCTTT; CDR3: CASSPRQGARAFF
J: TRBJ2-7; V: TRBV28; length: 13; D: .; size: .; DNA: TGTGCCAGCAGTTTGAATGACGGGTACGAGCAGTACTTC; CDR3: CASSLNDGYEQYF
J: TRBJ1-2; V: TRBV29-1; length: 12; D: .; size: .; DNA: TGCAGCGTTGATGAACAGAACTATGGCTACACCTTC; CDR3: CSVDEQNYGYTF
J: TRBJ1-1; V: TRBV27; length: 14; D: .; size: few; DNA: TGTGCCAGCAGTTTAAGACAGCCTCCCAGCCCAGCTTTCTTT; CDR3: CASSLRQPPSPAFF
J: TRBJ2-1; V: TRBV30; length: 12; D: .; size: .; DNA: TGTGCCTGGAGCCCCAACTACAATGAGCAGTTCTTC; CDR3: CAWSPNYNEQFF
J: TRBJ2-5; V: TRBV18; length: 12; D: .; size: .; DNA: TGTGCCAGCTCTCGACAGCAAGAGACCCAGTACTTC; CDR3: CASSRQQETQYF
J: TRBJ1-4; V: TRBV2; length: 17; D: .; size: .; DNA: TGTGCCAGCAGTGGGGCCAGGCCAACCGAGAATAATGAAAAACTGTTTTTT; CDR3: CASSGARPTENNEKLFF
J: TRBJ1-5; V: TRBV2; length: 13; D: TRBD1; size: .; DNA: TGTGCCAGCAGTACCGACAGGGCTCAGCCCCAGCATTTT; CDR3: CASSTDRAQPQHF
J: TRBJ2-7; V: TRBV6-6; length: 14; D: TRBD1; size: .; DNA: TGTGCCAGCACCAGGGGGACAGGGGGCTACGAGCAGTACTTC; CDR3: CASTRGTGGYEQYF
J: TRBJ2-1; V: TRBV4-1; length: 18; D: TRBD2; size: .; DNA: TGCGCCAGCAGAGACGGGACTAGCGGGAGGGCCACGGACAATGAGCAGTTCTTC; CDR3: CASRDGTSGRATDNEQFF
J: TRBJ1-1; V: TRBV18; length: 15; D: TRBD1; size: .; DNA: TGTGCCAGCTCACCCTCGGGACAGGGGGGCACTGAAGCTTTCTTT; CDR3: CASSPSGQGGTEAFF
J: TRBJ2-5; V: TRBV6-5; length: 14; D: TRBD1; size: .; DNA: TGTGCCAGCAGTCAGGGGGTAAGTCAAGAGACCCAGTACTTC; CDR3: CASSQGVSQETQYF
J: TRBJ2-7; V: TRBV4-2; length: 13; D: .; size: .; DNA: TGTGCCAGCAGCCAAGATACACTCTACGAGCAGTACTTC; CDR3: CASSQDTLYEQYF
J: TRBJ2-3; V: TRBV6-4; length: 13; D: TRBD2; size: .; DNA: TGTGCCAGCAGTATGGGGAGGGCAGATACGCAGTATTTT; CDR3: CASSMGRADTQYF
J: TRBJ2-1; V: TRBV7-3; length: 15; D: TRBD2; size: once; DNA: TGTGCCAGCGGACTAGCGGGGGGGTCGGATAATGAGCAGTTCTTC; CDR3: CASGLAGGSDNEQFF
J: TRBJ2-1; V: TRBV24-1; length: 13; D: .; size: .; DNA: TGTGCCACCAGTGAAGGGGTGCGGAATGAGCAGTTCTTC; CDR3: CATSEGVRNEQFF
J: TRBJ2-3; V: TRBV27; length: 11; D: .; size: .; DNA: TGTGCCAGCAGGAGCAGCCACTCGCAGTATTTT; CDR3: CASRSSHSQYF
J: TRBJ2-3; V: TRBV9; length: 12; D: .; size: .; DNA: TGTGCCAGCAGCTTCCGCACAGATACGCAGTATTTT; CDR3: CASSFRTDTQYF
J: TRBJ1-2; V: TRBV30; length: 13; D: .; size: once; DNA: TGTGCCTGGAGAAATGACACCTACTATGGCTACACCTTC; CDR3: CAWRNDTYYGYTF
J: TRBJ2-5; V: TRBV28; length: 14; D: TRBD1; size: few; DNA: TGTGCCAGCAGCCGACAGGGGGCGGGAGAGACCCAGTACTTC; CDR3: CASSRQGAGETQYF
J: TRBJ1-1; V: TRBV5-4; length: 15; D: .; size: .; DNA: TGTGCCAGCAGCTTGGATCGGGGCCTGAACACTGAAGCTTTCTTT; CDR3: CASSLDRGLNTEAFF
J: TRBJ2-3; V: TRBV5-4; length: 15; D: TRBD2; size: .; DNA: TGTGCCAGCAGCTCTGGACTAGCGGGGACAGATACGCAGTATTTT; CDR3: CASSSGLAGTDTQYF
J: TRBJ2-7; V: TRBV18; length: 15; D: TRBD2; size: .; DNA: TGTGCCAGCTCACCGACTAGCGGGACTCTAGGAGAGCAGTACTTC; CDR3: CASSPTSGTLGEQYF
J: TRBJ1-6; V: TRBV5-8; length: 16; D: .; size: .; DNA: TGTGCCAGCAGCTTGGGGGCAGGAAACTATAATTCACCCCTCCACTTT; CDR3: CASSLGAGNYNSPLHF
J: TRBJ1-1; V: TRBV7-9; length: 16; D: .; size: .; DNA: TGTGCCAGCAGCCCCTGGGGGGAGGGCGGAAACACTGAAGCTTTCTTT; CDR3: CASSPWGEGGNTEAFF
J: TRBJ2-5; V: TRBV2; length: 16; D: TRBD1; size: few; DNA: TGTGCCAGCAGCACGACCGGGACAGTGATGCAAGAGACCCAGTACTTC; CDR3: CASSTTGTVMQETQYF
J: TRBJ1-1; V: TRBV19; length: 18; D: TRBD1; size: .; DNA: TGTGCCAGTAGTTCGGCAGGACAGGGGGCTCTTATGAACACTGAAGCTTTCTTT; CDR3: CASSSAGQGALMNTEAFF
J: TRBJ2-7; V: TRBV2; length: 15; D: .; size: .; DNA: TGTGCCAGCAGTCGACGGACAGTGGCTACCTACGAGCAGTACTTC; CDR3: CASSRRTVATYEQYF
J: TRBJ2-7; V: TRBV28; length: 14; D: TRBD1; size: .; DNA: TGTGCCAGCAGTCCATGGACAGGGAACTACGAGCAGTACTTC; CDR3: CASSPWTGNYEQYF
J: TRBJ2-1; V: TRBV7-8; length: 15; D: TRBD2; size: .; DNA: TGTGCCAGCAGCCTAACTAGCGGGGGGATCTATGAGCAGTTCTTC; CDR3: CASSLTSGGIYEQFF
J: TRBJ2-7; V: TRBV7-9; length: 14; D: .; size: .; DNA: TGTGCCAGCAGACAATCGGTCGGCCCCTACGAGCAGTACTTC; CDR3: CASRQSVGPYEQYF
J: TRBJ2-7; V: TRBV4-1; length: 15; D: .; size: .; DNA: TGCGCCAGCAGCCGAACGACAGCGGCCGGCCACGAGCAGTACTTC; CDR3: CASSRTTAAGHEQYF
J: TRBJ2-5; V: TRBV6-1; length: 19; D: TRBD2; size: .; DNA: TGTGCCAGCAGTGAAAGTGTGGGACTAGCGGGAATTTGGCTAGAGACCCAGTACTTC; CDR3: CASSESVGLAGIWLETQYF
J: TRBJ2-1; V: TRBV5-6; length: 17; D: .; size: .; DNA: TGTGCCAGCAGCCGCGGGACAGCGTCTTGGTCCTACAATGAGCAGTTCTTC; CDR3: CASSRGTASWSYNEQFF
J: TRBJ2-7; V: TRBV7-8; length: 14; D: TRBD2; size: .; DNA: TGTGCCAGCTCACCGGGGGGGGCTGGCTACGAGCAGTACTTC; CDR3: CASSPGGAGYEQYF
J: TRBJ1-2; V: TRBV5-5; length: 13; D: TRBD1; size: .; DNA: TGTGCCAGCAGCCGGGGACAGCCCTATGGCTACACCTTC; CDR3: CASSRGQPYGYTF
J: TRBJ2-7; V: TRBV7-2; length: 15; D: TRBD1; size: .; DNA: TGTGCCAGCAGCACACGACAGGGGATAACCTACGAGCAGTACTTC; CDR3: CASSTRQGITYEQYF
J: TRBJ2-2; V: TRBV13; length: 17; D: .; size: .; DNA: TGTGCCAGCAGCCCAGGACGGACTACTGCCTTCACCGGGGAGCTGTTTTTT; CDR3: CASSPGRTTAFTGELFF